The present entry profiles one T cell receptor beta chain with its context. Clones were sequenced by immunoSEQ multiplex PCR, and TCRdb holds only the in-frame ones, with some missing. The sample holds some 120,000 clones, approximately 77% seen once. The CDR3 is 17 residues long. The germline V gene encodes CDR1 LNHNV and CDR2 YYDKDF (reference sequence). Germline trimming cut 0 bases from V and 8 bases from J; bases unmatched to any gene: 12. The data belong to a study of blood T cell repertoires in COVID-19. The TCR originated in a man aged 80 or over with acute or convalescent COVID-19. The V call is TRBV15, the J call TRBJ2-1; 8 bases map to TRBD2. Sequencing was carried out using peripheral blood. Here the CDR3 reads CATSRDHISGVKDEQFF. CDR3 nucleotides: TGTGCCACCAGCAGAGATCATATTAGCGGGGTTAAGGATGAGCAGTTCTTC.